This TCR beta chain was found in a study of blood T cells in healthy people across ages. With a J-beta primer mix and a sample-barcoded 5' primer, a second PCR ran roughly 6 to 11 cycles. TCRdb reprocessed the 5' RACE reads via MiXCR and lists one record per CDR3 protein. The sample gives a few hundred thousand distinct CDR3 sequences, approximately 30% of which show up once; less than 20% is in the top ten. The CDR3 has 12 amino acids. V was cut by 4 bases and J by 7 bases, with 10 bases left in between. The germline V gene encodes CDR1 SGHTA and CDR2 FQGNSA. Points from the study as a whole: Among T cells, TCR beta diversity per million cells dropped roughly linearly as age rose.

This clonotype has only a few counts. Its antigen remains unidentified. The rearrangement uses TRBV7-2 and TRBJ1-2; the D gene is possibly TRBD1 (5 bases). Sequencing input: blood. This TCR was sampled from a woman in her 70s in good health. CDR3 residues: CASSSNQGGYTF. In nucleotides, the CDR3 is TGTGCCAGCAGCTCAAATCAGGGTGGCTACACCTTC.